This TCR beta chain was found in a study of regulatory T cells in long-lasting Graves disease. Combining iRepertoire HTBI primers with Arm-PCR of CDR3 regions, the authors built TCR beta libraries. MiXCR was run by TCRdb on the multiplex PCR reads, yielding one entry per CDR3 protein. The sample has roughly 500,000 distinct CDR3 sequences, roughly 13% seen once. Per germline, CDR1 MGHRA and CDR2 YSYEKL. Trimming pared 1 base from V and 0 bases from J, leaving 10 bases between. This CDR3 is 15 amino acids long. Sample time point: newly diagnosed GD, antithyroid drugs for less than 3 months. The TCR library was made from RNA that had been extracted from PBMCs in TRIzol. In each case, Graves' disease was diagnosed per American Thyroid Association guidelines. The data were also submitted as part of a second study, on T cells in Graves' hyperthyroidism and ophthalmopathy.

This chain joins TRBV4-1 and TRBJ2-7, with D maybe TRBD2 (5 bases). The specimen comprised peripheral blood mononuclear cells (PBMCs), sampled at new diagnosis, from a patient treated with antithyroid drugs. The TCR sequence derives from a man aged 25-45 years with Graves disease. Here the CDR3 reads CASSQGLEGSYEQYF. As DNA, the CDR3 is TGCGCCAGCAGCCAAGGCCTTGAGGGCTCCTACGAGCAGTACTTC.